These T cell receptor beta chains were read from a single sample in a study of T-cell memory formation after mild COVID-19. TCRdb re-analysed the 5' RACE reads in MiXCR, keeping a single row per CDR3 protein. The repertoire holds 250,000 to 350,000 distinct CDR3 sequences, approximately 16% seen once, with 20% to 25% in the top ten. Sequences were obtained from PBMCs or a T cell subset sorted from them (not recorded which). Receptor source: a man between 18 and 35 years old who had mild COVID-19 (a few samples of this study predate the infection). Cell type and time point are not known. Both conserved end residues are part of each CDR3. Fields, in order: clone size, V gene, J gene, D gene, CDR3 protein, CDR3 DNA. D genes are given only for firm matches. Expanded clones get a size class; other rows say once, few or many, or leave the size out.

few,TRBV5-1,TRBJ1-5,TRBD1,CASSWTGPGEPQHF,TGCGCCAGCAGCTGGACAGGACCGGGGGAGCCCCAGCATTTT
NA,TRBV6-5,TRBJ1-5,NA,CASSFPVRTNPSSNQPQHF,TGTGCCAGCAGTTTCCCCGTTCGGACCAACCCTTCAAGCAATCAGCCCCAGCATTTT
few,TRBV7-9,TRBJ1-3,TRBD1,CASSRTGEGGNTIYF,TGTGCCAGCAGCAGGACAGGGGAAGGTGGAAACACCATATATTTT
NA,TRBV27,TRBJ2-2,NA,CASSSTRDGERRELFF,TGTGCCAGCAGTTCGACTCGGGACGGGGAGAGGCGGGAGCTGTTTTTT
few,TRBV10-3,TRBJ2-1,TRBD1,CAISGRTGGAYNEQFF,TGTGCCATCAGTGGTAGGACAGGGGGCGCCTACAATGAGCAGTTCTTC
NA,TRBV7-3,TRBJ1-6,NA,CASSLKGGSPLHF,TGTGCCAGCAGCTTAAAAGGGGGTTCACCCCTCCACTTT
few,TRBV3-1,TRBJ2-5,NA,CASSHRAEETQYF,TGTGCCAGCAGCCACAGGGCGGAAGAGACCCAGTACTTC
NA,TRBV20-1,TRBJ2-1,NA,CRVTAGLFAFF,TGCAGGGTCACCGCGGGACTTTTCGCGTTCTTC
NA,TRBV12-3/TRBV12-4,TRBJ2-5,TRBD2,CASSLGLAGAETQYF,TGTGCCAGCAGTTTAGGGCTAGCGGGTGCAGAGACCCAGTACTTC
NA,TRBV4-2,TRBJ2-2,TRBD1,CASSQDPGGPNTGELFF,TGTGCCAGCAGCCAAGACCCAGGGGGCCCTAACACCGGGGAGCTGTTTTTT
NA,TRBV4-1,TRBJ1-1,NA,CASSQDLGRGTTEAFF,TGCGCCAGCAGCCAAGATCTAGGTAGGGGGACCACTGAAGCTTTCTTT
few,TRBV5-1,TRBJ2-2,NA,CASSLDGSGPGELFF,TGCGCCAGCAGCTTGGACGGGTCGGGACCCGGGGAGCTGTTTTTT
NA,TRBV9,TRBJ2-1,NA,CASSVGGEQFF,TGTGCCAGCAGCGTAGGGGGGGAGCAGTTCTTC
few,TRBV20-1,TRBJ1-4,NA,CSARDDQGWDEKLFF,TGCAGTGCTAGAGACGATCAGGGTTGGGATGAAAAACTGTTTTTT
few,TRBV7-6,TRBJ2-2,TRBD2,CASSSRLAGERVGELFF,TGTGCCAGCAGCTCCCGACTAGCGGGGGAAAGGGTCGGGGAGCTGTTTTTT
few,TRBV18,TRBJ1-2,NA,CASSLDSPTLSYGYTF,TGTGCCAGCTCTCTGGACAGCCCCACACTCTCCTATGGCTACACCTTC
NA,TRBV4-1,TRBJ1-2,TRBD1,CASSLDRVWDGYTF,TGCGCCAGCAGCCTTGACAGGGTTTGGGATGGCTACACCTTC
NA,TRBV25-1,TRBJ2-2,TRBD1,CASREDRTVGELFF,TGTGCCAGCAGGGAGGACAGGACGGTCGGGGAGCTGTTTTTT
NA,TRBV11-2,TRBJ1-1,NA,CASSPNAEAFF,TGTGCCAGCAGTCCAAATGCTGAAGCTTTCTTT
NA,TRBV11-2,TRBJ2-1,TRBD2,CASSLGPGLAGNEQFF,TGTGCCAGCAGCTTAGGGCCGGGACTAGCGGGCAATGAGCAGTTCTTC
few,TRBV6-2/TRBV6-3,TRBJ1-2,TRBD1,CASSHHRGESYGYTF,TGTGCCAGCAGCCACCACAGGGGCGAGAGCTATGGCTACACCTTC
few,TRBV7-2,TRBJ1-2,NA,CASSRYTANYGYTF,TGTGCCAGCAGCCGTTACACAGCTAACTATGGCTACACCTTC
NA,TRBV7-3,TRBJ2-5,NA,CASSSLPGNGQETQYF,TGTGCCAGCAGCTCCCTACCAGGGAACGGCCAAGAGACCCAGTACTTC
few,TRBV28,TRBJ1-6,NA,CASTKHPGVSLHF,TGTGCCAGCACTAAACACCCGGGGGTCTCCCTCCACTTT